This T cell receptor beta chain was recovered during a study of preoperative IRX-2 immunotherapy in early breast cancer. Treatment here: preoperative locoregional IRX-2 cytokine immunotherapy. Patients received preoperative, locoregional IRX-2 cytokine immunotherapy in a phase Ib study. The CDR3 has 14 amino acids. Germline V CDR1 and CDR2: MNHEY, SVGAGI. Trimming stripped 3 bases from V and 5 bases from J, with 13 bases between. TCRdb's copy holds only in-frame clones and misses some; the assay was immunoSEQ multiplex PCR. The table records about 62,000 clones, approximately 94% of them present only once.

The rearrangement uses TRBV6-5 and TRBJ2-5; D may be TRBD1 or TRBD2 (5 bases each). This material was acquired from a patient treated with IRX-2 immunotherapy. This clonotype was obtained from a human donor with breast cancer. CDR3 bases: TGTGCCAGCAGTTATTCGGGGCCTGGGGAGACCCAGTACTTC. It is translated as CASSYSGPGETQYF.